This entry lists 21 T cell receptor beta chains sequenced from one sample in a study of regulatory T cells in long-lasting Graves disease. Time point in this sample: newly diagnosed GD, antithyroid drugs for less than 3 months. RNA extracted from PBMCs served as the sequencing template. Both iRepertoire HTBI primers and Arm-PCR of CDR3 regions were used to build the TCR beta libraries. A single record per CDR3 protein comes from TCRdb applying MiXCR to the multiplex PCR reads. The table has some 410,000 distinct CDR3 sequences, less than 20% seen once; the top ten hold around 10%. The same data also went into a second study, on T cells in Graves' hyperthyroidism and ophthalmopathy.

The sequences come from peripheral blood mononuclear cells (PBMCs), collected at new diagnosis, from a patient treated with antithyroid drugs. Source of these receptors: a woman under 40 with Graves disease.

A few counts support this clonotype. A single base separates this from a much larger clone, so it may be a read error. The V gene is TRBV11-2, the J gene TRBJ2-4; possibly TRBD1 for D (6 bases). This CDR3 contains 14 residues. Germline V gene data show CDR1 as SGHAT and CDR2 as FQNNGV. The germline V and J ends were trimmed by 5 bases and 13 bases, with 21 bases remaining between them. The CDR3 loop reads CASSPPGGHNEQYF. The CDR3 DNA sequence: TGTGCCAGCAGCCCCCCTGGGGGCCACAATGAGCAGTACTTC.

This clonotype was counted ten times or more. The V gene is TRBV27, the J gene TRBJ2-3, with 10 bases lining up with TRBD2. Trimming at V came to 8 bases and at J to 2 bases, leaving 10 bases not matched to a gene. Germline V gene lookup returns CDR1 MNHEY and CDR2 SMNVEV (reference sequence). The CDR3 runs to 16 residues. CDR3 in amino acids: CASRRGLALNTDTQYF. CDR3 sequence (DNA): TGTGCCAGCCGACGGGGACTAGCGCTTAACACAGATACGCAGTATTTT.

This clonotype was counted at least ten times. V and J are TRBV11-2 and TRBJ2-2, with TRBD2 matching over 13 bases. This CDR3 has 17 amino acids. Looked up from germline, CDR1 is SGHAT and CDR2 is FQNNGV. Unmatched junction bases numbered 6, after V lost 5 bases and J lost 3 bases. This CDR3 is CASSPRTSGSYTGELFF. CDR3 coding DNA: TGTGCCAGCAGCCCCCGGACTAGCGGGAGCTACACCGGGGAGCTGTTTTTT.

The rearrangement links TRBV18 to TRBJ2-1; TRBD1 aligns across 10 bases. V shed 0 bases and J 7 bases; nucleotides not matched to a gene: 0. The germline gives CDR1 KGHSH, CDR2 LQKENI. This CDR3 has 14 amino acids. DNA of the CDR3: TGTGCCAGCTCACCACCGGACAGGGGGAATGAGCAGTTCTTC. Its protein product is CASSPPDRGNEQFF.

J is TRBJ2-4 and V is TRBV10-3; 11 nucleotides line up with TRBD2. V shed 4 bases and J 0 bases; nucleotides not matched to a gene: 8. CDR1 and CDR2 (germline): ENHRY, SYGVKD. The CDR3 runs 18 residues. Here the CDR3 DNA reads TGTGCCATCAGTGGGGCTAGCGGGAGGAACGGAGCCAAAAACATTCAGTACTTC. Its translation: CAISGASGRNGAKNIQYF.

The count of this clonotype is one. A read error may be the cause here, since a much bigger clone is one base away. The rearrangement joins TRBV6-1 to TRBJ2-1; TRBD2 matches at 8 bases. The V gene's germline CDR1 is MNHNS and CDR2 SASEGT. This CDR3 is built from 18 residues. The CDR3, as DNA: TGTGCCAGCAAAACTGGGGGGGGGGGACTAGACTCCTACAATGAGCAGTCCTTC. As protein: CASKTGGGGLDSYNEQSF.

The CDR3 protein is CASSMLGQSYINQPQHF. The CDR3 bases are TGTGCCAGCAGTATGTTGGGGCAGTCTTATATCAATCAGCCCCAGCATTTT. The chain is built from TRBV28 and TRBJ1-5, with a possible D match to TRBD1 (5 bases). Looked up from germline, CDR1 is MDHEN and CDR2 is SYDVKM. Deletions cut 5 bases from V and 3 bases from J, with 20 bases between. The CDR3 runs to 17 residues.

This clonotype has ten or more counts. The chain combines TRBV20-1 with TRBJ2-1, with TRBD2 matching 10 bases. The better agreement between TRBJ2-5 and the DNA end casts doubt on the J call. CDR3 size: 15 residues. Germline CDR1 reads DFQATT; CDR2 reads SNEGSKA (reference sequence). The CDR3 reads CSAYSGRASQETQYF. CDR3 DNA: TGCAGTGCTTACAGCGGGAGGGCCAGCCAAGAGACCCAGTACTTC.

This chain connects TRBV28 to TRBJ2-4; D is undetermined. From germline, CDR1 is MDHEN and CDR2 SYDVKM. The CDR3 spans 11 residues. The germline V and J ends were trimmed by 3 bases and 6 bases, with 3 bases remaining between them. DNA for the CDR3: TGTGCCAGCAGTTTCTTAAACATTCAGTACTTC. Its translation is CASSFLNIQYF.

This clonotype was detected a few times. The V and J genes are TRBV19 and TRBJ1-2; the match to TRBD1 covers 8 bases. Trimming at V came to 4 bases and at J to 4 bases, leaving 5 bases not matched to a gene. The germline gives CDR1 LNHDA, CDR2 SQIVND (reference sequence). CDR3 length equals 14 residues. The CDR3 nucleotides are TGTGCCAGTAGTACCGGACAGGGCCCCTATGGCTACACCTTC. This translates into CASSTGQGPYGYTF.

This clonotype was found many times. V gene TRBV11-1 combines with J gene TRBJ2-5; the D gene is possibly TRBD2 (6 bases). The CDR3 sequence is 14 residues long. V was clipped by 0 bases and J by 5 bases, with 10 bases between them. CDR1 is SGHAT and CDR2 is FQDESV in the germline V gene (reference sequence). This CDR3 is CASSLAGLRETQYF. The CDR3 DNA reads TGTGCCAGCAGCTTAGCTGGACTAAGGGAGACCCAGTACTTC.

This clonotype occurred many times. The chain uses TRBV20-1 and TRBJ2-7; tentative D call: TRBD1 (5 bases). The CDR3 covers 13 residues. V shed 6 bases and J shed 4 bases, with 16 bases lying between them. Germline V gene data show CDR1 as DFQATT and CDR2 as SNEGSKA (reference sequence). The CDR3 DNA reads as TGCAGTGCCGGAGACAGCCAAATTTACGAGCAGTACTTC. It translates to CSAGDSQIYEQYF.

This clonotype was seen many times. This sequence joins TRBV7-9 and TRBJ2-1, with 7 nucleotides matching TRBD2. The CDR3 contains 15 residues. The trim removed 6 bases at V and 3 bases at J, leaving 8 bases unmatched. Germline CDR1 SEHNR, CDR2 FQNEAQ (reference sequence). The CDR3 bases are TGTGCCAGCAGTCCACGGGAGGTTGGCTACAATGAGCAGTTCTTC. Its translation: CASSPREVGYNEQFF.

V is TRBV4-3 and J is TRBJ1-5; D gene uncertain. The CDR3 runs to 19 residues. From germline, CDR1 is LGHNA and CDR2 YSLEER. The V and J ends lost 0 bases and 1 base respectively, with 19 bases between them. In nucleotides, the CDR3 is TGCGCCAGCAGCCAAGACACCCCCAAGGGATTGGGCAGCAATCAGCCCCAGCATTTT. Translation: CASSQDTPKGLGSNQPQHF.

The chain couples TRBV27 to TRBJ2-1; 13 bases align to TRBD2. The V gene end was trimmed by 7 bases and the J gene end by 7 bases; junction bases not matched to a gene: 7. The germline gives CDR1 MNHEY, CDR2 SMNVEV (reference sequence). The CDR3 extends over 15 amino acids. The CDR3 protein is CASTQLAGGPNEQFF. In DNA, the CDR3 is TGTGCCAGCACCCAACTAGCGGGAGGGCCAAATGAGCAGTTCTTC.

This sequence joins TRBV9 and TRBJ2-7; D is perhaps TRBD1 or TRBD2 (5 bases each). The CDR3 contains 13 residues. The V and J ends lost 2 bases and 7 bases respectively, with 13 bases between them. Per germline, CDR1 SGDLS and CDR2 YYNGEE. Written as DNA, the CDR3 is TGTGCCAGCAGCGTCCTCCCGGGGCAAGAGCAGTACTTC. It translates to CASSVLPGQEQYF.

The chain couples TRBV2 to TRBJ2-5; 14 nucleotides match TRBD2. This CDR3 is 16 amino acids long. V lost 6 bases to trimming and J lost 8 bases; unmatched junction nucleotides: 11. Per the germline V gene, CDR1 is SNHLY and CDR2 is FYNNEI. In nucleotides, the CDR3 is TGTGCCAGCAGAATCGGGACTAGCGGGAGTAGGAGTACCCAGTACTTC. It specifies CASRIGTSGSRSTQYF.

As for this clonotype: This may stem from a read error, because a much larger clone lies one nucleotide away. The chain carries TRBV5-1 and TRBJ2-5; 7 bases are shared with TRBD2. The CDR3 totals 14 residues. The junction had 8 bases not matched to a gene; V was cut back by 4 bases and J by 5 bases. In germline, CDR1 is SGHRS, CDR2 YFSETQ. DNA of the CDR3: TGCGCCAGCAGCGCGGGAGCCCGGTTGGAGACCCAGTACTTC. Translating it yields CASSAGARLETQYF.

This chain connects TRBV5-1 to TRBJ2-3; 11 bases are a match to TRBD2. CDR1 is SGHRS and CDR2 is YFSETQ in the germline V gene. V lost 5 bases, J lost 1 base, and 3 bases stayed unmatched. The CDR3 has 15 amino acids. The CDR3 DNA sequence: TGCGCCAGCAGGCCGGGACTAGCGGGCACAGATACGCAGTATTTT. It yields the protein CASRPGLAGTDTQYF. Based on the CDR3 plus reference TRBV5-1 and TRBJ2-3, the full variable domain is KAGVTQTPRYLIKTRGQQVTLSCSPISGHRSVSWYQQTPGQGLQFLFEYFSETQRNKGNFPGRFSGRQFSNSRSEMNVSTLELGDSALYLCASRPGLAGTDTQYFGPGTRLTVL.

Ten or more counts support this clonotype. The rearrangement links TRBV5-1 to TRBJ2-4; a weak D match, TRBD1 (5 bases). The CDR3 runs to 14 residues. Trimming stripped 3 bases from V and 6 bases from J, with 13 bases between. Per the germline V gene, CDR1 is SGHRS and CDR2 is YFSETQ. The CDR3 nucleotides are TGCGCCAGCAGCTCAGGGATTTATGGAAACATTCAGTACTTC. This sequence encodes CASSSGIYGNIQYF. The complete variable domain, with remaining parts taken from reference TRBV5-1 and TRBJ2-4, reads KAGVTQTPRYLIKTRGQQVTLSCSPISGHRSVSWYQQTPGQGLQFLFEYFSETQRNKGNFPGRFSGRQFSNSRSEMNVSTLELGDSALYLCASSSGIYGNIQYFGAGTRLSVL.

V gene TRBV4-2 combines with J gene TRBJ2-7; 7 bases fit TRBD2. The CDR3 is 16 amino acids. Germline V gene lookup returns CDR1 LGHNA and CDR2 YNFKEQ. The junction had 8 bases not matched to a gene; V was cut back by 0 bases and J by 3 bases. CDR3 in DNA: TGTGCCAGCAGCCAAGAGAAAGGGGACTACCTCTACGAGCAGTACTTC. As protein: CASSQEKGDYLYEQYF.